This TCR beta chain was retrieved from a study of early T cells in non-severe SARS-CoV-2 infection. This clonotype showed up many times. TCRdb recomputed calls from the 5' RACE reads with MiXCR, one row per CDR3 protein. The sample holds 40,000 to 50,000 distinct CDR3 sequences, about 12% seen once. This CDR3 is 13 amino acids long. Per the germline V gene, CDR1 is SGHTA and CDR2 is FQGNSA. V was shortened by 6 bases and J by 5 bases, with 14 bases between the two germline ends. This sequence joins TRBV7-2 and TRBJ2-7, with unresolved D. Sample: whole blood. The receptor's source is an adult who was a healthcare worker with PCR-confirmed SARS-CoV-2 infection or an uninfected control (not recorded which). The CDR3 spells CASSSRMSHEQYF. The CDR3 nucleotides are TGTGCCAGCAGTTCAAGGATGTCCCACGAGCAGTACTTC.